The rows below give T cell receptor beta chains drawn from one sample of a study of blood T cell repertoires in COVID-19. Using immunoSEQ multiplex PCR, the repertoire was profiled, and TCRdb retains in-frame clones only, with some absent. The sample consists of 150,000 to 200,000 clones, 89% of them appearing once. The specimen was PBMCs or T cells enriched from blood (not recorded which). The receptors come from a woman in her forties with acute COVID-19. Both conserved end residues are part of each CDR3. D genes are given only for firm matches. Only some rows state a clone size, as once, few, many or a class for expanded clones.

>TRBD2|16|TRBV5-1|.|TRBJ2-3
CASSQGTSGAVDTQYF
TGCGCCAGCAGCCAAGGGACTAGCGGAGCCGTGGATACGCAGTATTTT
>.|13|TRBV7-2|.|TRBJ1-1
CASGRLLNTEAFF
TGTGCCAGTGGCCGACTTCTGAACACTGAAGCTTTCTTT
>.|11|TRBV6-5|.|TRBJ2-3
CASRSSDTQYF
TGTGCCAGCAGGAGCTCAGATACGCAGTATTTT
>TRBD2|17|TRBV19|.|TRBJ2-1
CASRERRGLAGSDEQFF
TGTGCCAGTAGAGAGCGGCGGGGACTAGCGGGTTCGGATGAGCAGTTCTTC
>TRBD2|15|TRBV7-2|.|TRBJ2-5
CASSLLAGGEGTQYF
TGTGCCAGCAGCTTACTAGCGGGGGGGGAAGGGACCCAGTACTTC
>.|13|TRBV19|few|TRBJ1-1
CASRQVSNTEAFF
TGTGCCAGTAGACAGGTTTCGAACACTGAAGCTTTCTTT
>TRBD1|17|TRBV3-1/TRBV3-2|once|TRBJ1-3
CASSQRKTGPSGNTIYF
TGTGCCAGCAGCCAGCGTAAGACAGGGCCCTCTGGAAACACCATATATTTT
>.|16|TRBV21-1|.|TRBJ1-6
CASSRQGGGRLVSLHF
TGTGCCAGCAGCAGGCAGGGGGGCGGAAGGTTAGTATCCCTCCACTTT
>TRBD1|17|TRBV19|.|TRBJ1-2
CASSIDAGTAQSHGYTF
TGTGCCAGTAGTATAGATGCCGGGACAGCCCAATCTCATGGCTACACCTTC
>TRBD1|15|TRBV19|.|TRBJ2-5
CASRKTGVSQETQYF
TGTGCCAGTAGGAAGACAGGGGTATCACAAGAGACCCAGTACTTC
>TRBD1|16|TRBV5-3|.|TRBJ1-5
CARSPRTGGQFQPQHF
TGTGCCAGAAGCCCGCGGACAGGGGGCCAATTTCAGCCCCAGCATTTT
>TRBD2|15|TRBV3-1/TRBV3-2|.|TRBJ2-7
CASNLAGGQEGEQYF
TGTGCCAGCAACTTAGCGGGGGGGCAGGAAGGAGAGCAGTACTTC
>.|15|TRBV2|.|TRBJ1-4
CASSNLQATNEKLFF
TGTGCCAGCAGCAACCTTCAGGCAACTAATGAAAAACTGTTTTTT
>TRBD1|14|TRBV28|.|TRBJ2-7
CASSPDRGFYEQYF
TGTGCCAGCAGCCCGGACAGGGGTTTCTACGAGCAGTACTTC
>TRBD2|17|TRBV13|.|TRBJ2-7
CASSPRLAGAASYEQYF
TGTGCCAGCAGCCCAAGGCTAGCGGGGGCCGCCTCCTACGAGCAGTACTTC
>.|16|TRBV12-5|.|TRBJ1-1
CASGLVLGQLPTEAFF
TGTGCTAGTGGTTTGGTTCTAGGACAGCTACCCACTGAAGCTTTCTTT
>TRBD2|15|TRBV6-2/TRBV6-3|once|TRBJ2-3
CASSTSGRGTDTQYF
TGTGCCAGCAGTACCAGCGGGAGAGGGACAGATACGCAGTATTTT
>TRBD1|14|TRBV11-2|.|TRBJ2-7
CASSLAGQGYEQYF
TGTGCCAGCAGCTTAGCGGGACAGGGCTACGAGCAGTACTTC
>.|13|TRBV6-2/TRBV6-3|.|TRBJ2-7
CASSSSAEGEQYF
TGTGCCAGCAGTTCGTCGGCAGAGGGCGAGCAGTACTTC
>.|15|TRBV19|.|TRBJ2-5
CASSIGGGTAETQYF
TGTGCCAGTAGTATAGGCGGAGGGACGGCAGAGACCCAGTACTTC
>.|12|TRBV13|.|TRBJ2-7
CASSSYSYEQYF
TGTGCCAGCAGCTCGTACTCCTACGAGCAGTACTTC
>.|13|TRBV6-5|.|TRBJ2-3
CASAGSGTDTQYF
TGTGCCAGCGCAGGGTCCGGGACAGATACGCAGTATTTT
>.|14|TRBV7-2|.|TRBJ1-2
CASSLGGRDYGYTF
TGTGCCAGCAGCTTAGGGGGCAGGGATTATGGCTACACCTTC
>.|15|TRBV28|.|TRBJ1-5
CASSLRGYSNQPQHF
TGTGCCAGCAGTTTGCGGGGGTATAGCAATCAGCCCCAGCATTTT
>TRBD1|20|TRBV23-1|.|TRBJ2-6
CASSQSDRGPSLSGANVLTF
TGCGCCAGCAGTCAATCGGACAGGGGGCCCTCCCTCTCTGGGGCCAACGTCCTGACTTTC
>TRBD1|15|TRBV24-1|.|TRBJ1-5
CATRSRDREFQPQHF
TGTGCCACCAGAAGCCGGGACAGGGAATTTCAGCCCCAGCATTTT
>.|17|TRBV6-4|.|TRBJ1-1
CASSDSQGVFGNTEAFF
TGTGCCAGCAGTGACTCTCAAGGGGTATTTGGGAACACTGAAGCTTTCTTT
>TRBD1|16|TRBV6-1|.|TRBJ1-6
CASSVTPGTANSPLHF
TGTGCCAGCAGTGTGACCCCCGGGACAGCAAATTCACCCCTCCACTTT
>TRBD1|14|TRBV6-6|.|TRBJ1-1
CASSSDDRATEAFF
TGTGCCAGCAGTTCCGACGACAGGGCGACTGAAGCTTTCTTT
>.|12|TRBV28|.|TRBJ2-7
CASSLLTGEQYF
TGTGCCAGCAGTTTATTAACGGGCGAGCAGTACTTC
>.|16|TRBV7-2|.|TRBJ1-3
CASSSGQYVSGNTIYF
TGTGCCAGCAGCTCCGGACAGTACGTCTCTGGAAACACCATATATTTT
>.|12|TRBV7-2|few|TRBJ2-6
CARREGANVLTF
TGTGCCCGCCGTGAGGGGGCCAACGTCCTGACTTTC
>TRBD1|15|TRBV18|.|TRBJ1-2
CASSAGTGGVNGYTF
TGTGCCAGCTCAGCAGGGACAGGGGGCGTCAATGGCTACACCTTC
>.|16|TRBV30|.|TRBJ2-1
CAWSDIGGDSYNEQFF
TGTGCCTGGAGTGACATTGGCGGGGACTCCTACAATGAGCAGTTCTTC
>.|13|TRBV12-3/TRBV12-4|.|TRBJ1-1
CASTAAGGTEAFF
TGTGCCAGCACCGCGGCCGGGGGCACTGAAGCTTTCTTT
>TRBD1|16|TRBV28|once|TRBJ1-6
CASSLWNQGGNSPLHF
TGTGCCAGCAGTTTATGGAATCAGGGGGGCAATTCACCCCTCCACTTT
>TRBD2|15|TRBV7-9|.|TRBJ2-7
CASSFSGGRADEQYF
TGTGCCAGCAGCTTTAGTGGCGGGAGGGCTGACGAGCAGTACTTC
>TRBD1|17|TRBV4-3|.|TRBJ1-1
CASSPGQGGLGNTEAFF
TGCGCCAGCAGCCCTGGACAGGGCGGTCTGGGGAACACTGAAGCTTTCTTT
>.|15|TRBV14|.|TRBJ1-1
CASSQMPAGVAVAFF
TGTGCCAGCAGCCAAATGCCCGCGGGGGTGGCTGTAGCTTTCTTT
>TRBD1|14|TRBV19|.|TRBJ2-7
CASSIGTGGGEQYF
TGTGCCAGTAGTATAGGGACAGGGGGCGGCGAGCAGTACTTC
>TRBD1|15|TRBV30|.|TRBJ1-5
CAWSLGQGAFQPQHF
TGTGCCTGGAGCCTCGGACAGGGGGCATTTCAGCCCCAGCATTTT
>.|13|TRBV19|once|TRBJ1-2
CASTLGLNYGYTF
TGTGCCAGTACCCTGGGACTGAACTATGGCTACACCTTC
>.|20|TRBV27|.|TRBJ2-7
CASSPRARGLAGGLPYEQYF
TGTGCCAGCAGCCCGAGGGCGCGGGGACTAGCAGGGGGCCTACCCTACGAGCAGTACTTC
>TRBD1|14|TRBV9|.|TRBJ1-3
CASSTGGAGNTIYF
TGTGCCAGCAGTACAGGGGGCGCTGGAAACACCATATATTTT
>TRBD1|16|TRBV19|.|TRBJ1-5
CASKRTGEYSNQPQHF
TGTGCCAGTAAGAGGACAGGGGAATATAGCAATCAGCCCCAGCATTTT
>.|16|TRBV6-5|.|TRBJ2-7
CASSYSLAGIHYEQYF
TGTGCCAGCAGTTACTCTCTCGCAGGGATCCACTACGAGCAGTACTTC
>TRBD2|17|TRBV5-5|.|TRBJ2-5
CASSLFGLAGGVETQYF
TGTGCCAGCAGCTTGTTTGGGCTAGCGGGGGGTGTAGAGACCCAGTACTTC
>TRBD1|15|TRBV9|.|TRBJ1-6
CASSVDQGANSPLHF
TGTGCCAGCAGCGTAGATCAGGGGGCCAATTCACCCCTCCACTTT
>TRBD1|13|TRBV3-1/TRBV3-2|once|TRBJ2-1
CARHRGRYNEQFF
TGTGCCAGGCATAGGGGGCGATACAATGAGCAGTTCTTC
>TRBD1|19|TRBV11-2|.|TRBJ2-7
CASSLGRGREKMDSYEQYF
TGTGCCAGCAGCTTAGGAAGGGGGCGCGAAAAGATGGACTCCTACGAGCAGTACTTC
>TRBD1|15|TRBV27|.|TRBJ2-6
CASRNTGAGANVLTF
TGTGCCAGCAGAAATACAGGGGCAGGGGCCAACGTCCTGACTTTC
>TRBD2|15|TRBV2|.|TRBJ2-1
CARLERGAYYNEQFF
TGTGCCAGACTTGAGCGGGGGGCCTACTACAATGAGCAGTTCTTC
>TRBD1|15|TRBV6-2/TRBV6-3|.|TRBJ1-4
CASSRGTGYNEKLFF
TGTGCCAGCAGTCGTGGGACAGGTTATAATGAAAAACTGTTTTTT
>TRBD1|15|TRBV6-2/TRBV6-3|once|TRBJ2-2
CASSYRMGTGGELFF
TGTGCCAGCAGTTACCGAATGGGGACAGGAGGGGAGCTGTTTTTT
>TRBD2|17|TRBV5-4|.|TRBJ2-5
CASSLGLAGGSPETQYF
TGTGCCAGCAGCTTAGGACTAGCGGGAGGGTCGCCCGAGACCCAGTACTTC
>.|15|TRBV23-1|.|TRBJ2-5
CASTLVVGRQETQYF
TGCGCCAGCACCCTGGTGGTGGGCAGACAAGAGACCCAGTACTTC
>TRBD1|14|TRBV6-5|few|TRBJ1-5
CASSRGQGRQPQHF
TGTGCCAGCAGCCGTGGACAGGGACGTCAGCCCCAGCATTTT
>.|17|TRBV29-1|.|TRBJ2-1
CSVAGVLRGVGVNEQFF
TGCAGCGTTGCGGGGGTACTTAGAGGAGTCGGTGTCAATGAGCAGTTCTTC